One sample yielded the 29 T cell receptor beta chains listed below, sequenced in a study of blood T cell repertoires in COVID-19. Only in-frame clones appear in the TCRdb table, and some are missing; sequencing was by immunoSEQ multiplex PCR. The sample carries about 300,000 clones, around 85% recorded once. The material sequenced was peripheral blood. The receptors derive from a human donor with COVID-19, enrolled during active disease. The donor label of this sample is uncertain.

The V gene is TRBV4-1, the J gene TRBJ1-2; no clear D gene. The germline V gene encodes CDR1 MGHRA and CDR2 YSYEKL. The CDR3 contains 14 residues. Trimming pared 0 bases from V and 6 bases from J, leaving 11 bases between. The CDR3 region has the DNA TGCGCCAGCAGCCAAGATAGTAAGAGAGATGGCTACACCTTC. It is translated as CASSQDSKRDGYTF.

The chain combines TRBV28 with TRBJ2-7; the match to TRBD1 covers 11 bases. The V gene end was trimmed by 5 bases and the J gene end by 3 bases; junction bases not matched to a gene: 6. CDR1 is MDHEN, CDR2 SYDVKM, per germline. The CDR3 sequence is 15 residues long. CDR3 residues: CASSKPGQGVYEQYF. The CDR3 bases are TGTGCCAGCAGTAAACCGGGACAGGGGGTCTACGAGCAGTACTTC.

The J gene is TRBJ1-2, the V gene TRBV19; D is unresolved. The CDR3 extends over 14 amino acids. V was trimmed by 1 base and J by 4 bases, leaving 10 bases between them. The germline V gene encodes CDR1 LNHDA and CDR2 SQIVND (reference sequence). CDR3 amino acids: CASSIARDGYGYTF. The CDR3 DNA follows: TGTGCCAGTAGTATAGCCCGCGATGGCTATGGCTACACCTTC.

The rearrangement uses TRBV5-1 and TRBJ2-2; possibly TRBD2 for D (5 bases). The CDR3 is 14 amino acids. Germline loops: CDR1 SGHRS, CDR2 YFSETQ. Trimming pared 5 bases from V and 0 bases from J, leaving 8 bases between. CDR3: CASSGGPNTGELFF. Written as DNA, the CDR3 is TGCGCCAGCAGTGGAGGTCCGAACACCGGGGAGCTGTTTTTT.

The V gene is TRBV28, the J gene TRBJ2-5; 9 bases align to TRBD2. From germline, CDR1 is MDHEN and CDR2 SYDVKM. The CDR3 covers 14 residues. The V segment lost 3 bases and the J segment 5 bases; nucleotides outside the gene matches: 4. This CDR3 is CASSFSGSGETQYF. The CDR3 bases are TGTGCCAGCAGTTTTAGCGGGAGTGGGGAGACCCAGTACTTC.

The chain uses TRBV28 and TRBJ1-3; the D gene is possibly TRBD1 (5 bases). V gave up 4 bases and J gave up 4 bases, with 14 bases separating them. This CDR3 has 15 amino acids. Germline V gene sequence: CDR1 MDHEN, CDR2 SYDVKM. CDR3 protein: CASSSTAGPGNTIYF. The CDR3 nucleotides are TGTGCCAGCAGTTCTACCGCGGGGCCCGGAAACACCATATATTTT.

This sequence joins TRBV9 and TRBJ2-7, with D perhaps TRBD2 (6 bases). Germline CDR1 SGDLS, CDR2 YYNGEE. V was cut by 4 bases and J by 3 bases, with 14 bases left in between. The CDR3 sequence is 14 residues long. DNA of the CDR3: TGTGCCAGCAGCAGGGAGCCGGGGGTCTACGAGCAGTACTTC. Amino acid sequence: CASSREPGVYEQYF.

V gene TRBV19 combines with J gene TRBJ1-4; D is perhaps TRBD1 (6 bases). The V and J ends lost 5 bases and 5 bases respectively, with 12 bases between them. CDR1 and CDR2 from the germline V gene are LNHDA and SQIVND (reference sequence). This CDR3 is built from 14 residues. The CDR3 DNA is TGTGCCAGTAGTTCAGGGGAAGGGAATGAAAAACTGTTTTTT. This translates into CASSSGEGNEKLFF.

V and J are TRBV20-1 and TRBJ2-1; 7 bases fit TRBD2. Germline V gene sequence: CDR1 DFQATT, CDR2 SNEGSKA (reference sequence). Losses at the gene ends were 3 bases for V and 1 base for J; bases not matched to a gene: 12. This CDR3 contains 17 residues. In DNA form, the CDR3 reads TGCAGTGCTAGTCCAGACACTCTAGCGGCATCCTACAATGAGCAGTTCTTC. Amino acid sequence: CSASPDTLAASYNEQFF.

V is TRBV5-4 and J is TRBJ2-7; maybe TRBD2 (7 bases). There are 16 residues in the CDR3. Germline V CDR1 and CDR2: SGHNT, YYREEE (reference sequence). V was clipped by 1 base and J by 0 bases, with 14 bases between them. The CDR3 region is CASSLMRGGSSYEQYF. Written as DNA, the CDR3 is TGTGCCAGCAGCTTGATGAGGGGGGGAAGCTCCTACGAGCAGTACTTC.

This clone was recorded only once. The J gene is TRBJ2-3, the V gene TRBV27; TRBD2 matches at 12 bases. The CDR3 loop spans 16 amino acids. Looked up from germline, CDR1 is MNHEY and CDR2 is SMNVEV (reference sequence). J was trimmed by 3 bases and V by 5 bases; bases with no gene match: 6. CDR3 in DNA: TGTGCCAGCAGTCCCCAGGGGACTAGCGGGACAGATACGCAGTATTTT. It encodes CASSPQGTSGTDTQYF.

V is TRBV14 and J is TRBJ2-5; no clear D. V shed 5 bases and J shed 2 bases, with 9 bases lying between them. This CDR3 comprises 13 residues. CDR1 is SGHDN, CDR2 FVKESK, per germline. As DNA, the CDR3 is TGTGCCAGCAGCGCCAGGTATCAAGAGACCCAGTACTTC. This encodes CASSARYQETQYF.

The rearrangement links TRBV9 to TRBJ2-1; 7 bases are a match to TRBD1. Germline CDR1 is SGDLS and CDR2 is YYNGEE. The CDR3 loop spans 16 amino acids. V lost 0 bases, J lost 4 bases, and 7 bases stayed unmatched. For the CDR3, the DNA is TGTGCCAGCAGCGTAGGGGCAGGGGGTATATACAATGAGCAGTTCTTC. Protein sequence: CASSVGAGGIYNEQFF.

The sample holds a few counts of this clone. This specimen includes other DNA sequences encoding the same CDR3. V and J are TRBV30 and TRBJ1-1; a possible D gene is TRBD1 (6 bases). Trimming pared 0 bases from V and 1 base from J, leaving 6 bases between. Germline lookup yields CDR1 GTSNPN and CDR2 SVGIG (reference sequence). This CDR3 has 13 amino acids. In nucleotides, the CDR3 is TGTGCCTGGAGTGTACAGGGGAACACTGAAGCTTTCTTT. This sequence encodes CAWSVQGNTEAFF.

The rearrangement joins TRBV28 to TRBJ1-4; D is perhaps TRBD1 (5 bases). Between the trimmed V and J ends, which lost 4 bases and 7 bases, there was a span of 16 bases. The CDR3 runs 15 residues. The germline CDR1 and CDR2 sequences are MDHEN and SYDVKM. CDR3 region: CASSSQGGWTEKLFF. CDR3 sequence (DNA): TGTGCCAGCAGTTCGCAGGGAGGATGGACTGAAAAACTGTTTTTT. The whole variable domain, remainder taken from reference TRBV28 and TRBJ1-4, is DVKVTQSSRYLVKRTGEKVFLECVQDMDHENMFWYRQDPGLGLRLIYFSYDVKMKEKGDIPEGYSVSREKKERFSLILESASTNQTSMYLCASSSQGGWTEKLFFGSGTQLSVL.

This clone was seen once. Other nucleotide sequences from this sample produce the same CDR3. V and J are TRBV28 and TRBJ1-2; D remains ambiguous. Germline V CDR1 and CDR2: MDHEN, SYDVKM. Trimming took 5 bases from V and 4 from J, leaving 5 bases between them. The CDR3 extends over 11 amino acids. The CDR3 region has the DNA TGTGCCAGCAGTGCCGGCTATGGCTACACCTTC. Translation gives CASSAGYGYTF.

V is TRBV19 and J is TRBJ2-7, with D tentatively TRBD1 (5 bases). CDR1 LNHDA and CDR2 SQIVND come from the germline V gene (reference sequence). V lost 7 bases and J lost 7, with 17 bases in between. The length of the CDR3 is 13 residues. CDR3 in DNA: TGTGCCAGTACCCCAGGGATCCTCGGGGAGCAGTACTTC. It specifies CASTPGILGEQYF.

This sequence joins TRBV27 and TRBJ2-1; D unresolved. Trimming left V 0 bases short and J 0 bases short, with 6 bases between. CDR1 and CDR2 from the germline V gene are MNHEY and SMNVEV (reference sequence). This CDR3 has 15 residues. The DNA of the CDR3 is TGTGCCAGCAGTTTATCTAGTTCCTCCTACAATGAGCAGTTCTTC. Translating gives CASSLSSSSYNEQFF.

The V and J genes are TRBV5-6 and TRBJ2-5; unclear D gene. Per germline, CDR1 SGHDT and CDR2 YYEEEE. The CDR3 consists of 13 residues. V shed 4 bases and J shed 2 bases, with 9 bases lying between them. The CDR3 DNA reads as TGTGCCAGCAGCCTATACCATCAAGAGACCCAGTACTTC. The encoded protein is CASSLYHQETQYF. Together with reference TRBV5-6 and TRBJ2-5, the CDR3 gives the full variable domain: DAGVTQSPTHLIKTRGQQVTLRCSPKSGHDTVSWYQQALGQGPQFIFQYYEEEERQRGNFPDRFSGHQFPNYSSELNVNALLLGDSALYLCASSLYHQETQYFGPGTRLLVL.

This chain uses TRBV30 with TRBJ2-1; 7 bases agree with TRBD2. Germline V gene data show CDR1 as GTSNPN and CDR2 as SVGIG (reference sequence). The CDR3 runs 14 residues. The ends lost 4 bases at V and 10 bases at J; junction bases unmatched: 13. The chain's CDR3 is CAWKGRGPEEEQFF. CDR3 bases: TGTGCCTGGAAAGGGAGGGGACCGGAGGAGGAGCAGTTCTTC.

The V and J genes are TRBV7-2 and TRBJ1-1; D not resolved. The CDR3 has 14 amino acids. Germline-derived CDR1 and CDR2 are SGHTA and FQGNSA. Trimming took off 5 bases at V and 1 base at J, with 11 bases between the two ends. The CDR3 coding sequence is TGTGCCAGCAGCCCCGGTGTAGCGAACACTGAAGCTTTCTTT. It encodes CASSPGVANTEAFF.

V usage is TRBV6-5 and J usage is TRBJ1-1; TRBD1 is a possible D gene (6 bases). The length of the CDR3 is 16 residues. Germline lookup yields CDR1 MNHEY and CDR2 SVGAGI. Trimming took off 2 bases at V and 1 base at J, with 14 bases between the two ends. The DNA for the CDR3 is TGTGCCAGCAGTTACAACAGGGATTTCCCGAACACTGAAGCTTTCTTT. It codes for CASSYNRDFPNTEAFF.

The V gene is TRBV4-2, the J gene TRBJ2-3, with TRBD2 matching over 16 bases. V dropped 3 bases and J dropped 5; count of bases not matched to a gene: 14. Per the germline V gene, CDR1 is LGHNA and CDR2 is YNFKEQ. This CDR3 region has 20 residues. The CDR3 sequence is CASSHKLGTSGRAGRDTQYF. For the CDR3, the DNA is TGTGCCAGCAGCCACAAGCTCGGGACTAGCGGGAGGGCCGGGCGAGATACGCAGTATTTT.

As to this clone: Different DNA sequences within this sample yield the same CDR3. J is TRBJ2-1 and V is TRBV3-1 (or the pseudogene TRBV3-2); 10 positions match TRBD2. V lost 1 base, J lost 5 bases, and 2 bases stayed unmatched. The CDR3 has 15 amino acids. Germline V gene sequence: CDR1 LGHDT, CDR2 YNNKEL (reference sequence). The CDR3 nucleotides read TGTGCCAGCAGCCAAGGGACTAGCGGACACAATGAGCAGTTCTTC. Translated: CASSQGTSGHNEQFF.

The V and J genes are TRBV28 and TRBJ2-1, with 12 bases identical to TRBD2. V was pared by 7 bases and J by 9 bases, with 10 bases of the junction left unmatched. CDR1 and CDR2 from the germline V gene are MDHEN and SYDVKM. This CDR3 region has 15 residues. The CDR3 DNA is TGTGCCAGCACCACCCCGACTAGCGGGAGCTCTGAGCAGTTCTTC. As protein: CASTTPTSGSSEQFF.

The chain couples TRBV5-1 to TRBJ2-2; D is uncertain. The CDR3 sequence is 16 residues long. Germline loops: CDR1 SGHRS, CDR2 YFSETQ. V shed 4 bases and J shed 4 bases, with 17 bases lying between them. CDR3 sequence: CASSPMMARGTGELFF. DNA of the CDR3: TGCGCCAGCAGCCCGATGATGGCCCGAGGCACCGGGGAGCTGTTTTTT.

The CDR3 sequence is CAWSVGGIGNSPLHF. The CDR3 DNA reads TGTGCCTGGAGTGTTGGGGGCATAGGTAATTCACCCCTCCACTTT. The V and J genes are TRBV30 and TRBJ1-6; possible D gene TRBD1, 6 bases. Germline CDR1 is GTSNPN and CDR2 is SVGIG (reference sequence). V was clipped by 0 bases and J by 6 bases, with 12 bases between them. The CDR3 consists of 15 residues. Together with reference TRBV30 and TRBJ1-6, the CDR3 gives the full variable domain: SQTIHQWPATLVQPVGSPLSLECTVEGTSNPNLYWYRQAAGRGLQLLFYSVGIGQISSEVPQNLSASRPQDRQFILSSKKLLLSDSGFYLCAWSVGGIGNSPLHFGNGTRLTVT.

CDR3 nucleotide sequence: TGTGCCAGTAGTATCTCTCCTTTAATTTACGAGCAGTACTTC. Translating it yields CASSISPLIYEQYF. The rearrangement links TRBV19 to TRBJ2-7; D gene uncertain. V was shortened by 3 bases and J by 4 bases, with 13 bases between the two germline ends. CDR3 size: 14 residues. Germline-derived CDR1 and CDR2 are LNHDA and SQIVND (reference sequence).

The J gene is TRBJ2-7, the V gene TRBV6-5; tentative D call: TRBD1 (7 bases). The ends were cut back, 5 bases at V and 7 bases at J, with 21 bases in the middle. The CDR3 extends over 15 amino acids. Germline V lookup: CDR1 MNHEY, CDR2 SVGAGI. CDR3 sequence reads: CASSPRQGLGREQYF. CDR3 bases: TGTGCCAGCAGTCCGCGACAGGGCTTAGGGAGGGAGCAGTACTTC.